The rows below give T cell receptor beta chains drawn from one sample of a study of neurological immune-mediated disorders. TCRdb itself ran the 5' RACE reads through MiXCR, one entry per CDR3 protein. This table has about 59,000 distinct CDR3 sequences, about 25% appearing once. Sequencing was done on a sample of PBMCs. Receptors were obtained from a man between 60 and 75 years old with HTLV-1-associated myelopathy (HAM/TSP). Both conserved end residues are part of each CDR3. D genes are given only for firm matches. Some rows mark clone size as missing; the rest say once, few, many or name a class of expanded clone.

>-|TRBJ1-1|TRBV15|few
CATSRADVGNEAFF
TGTGCCACCAGCAGGGCCGACGTGGGCAATGAAGCTTTCTTT
>-|TRBJ2-3|TRBV5-1|-
CASSLGREDTQYF
TGTGCCAGCAGCTTGGGCCGGGAAGATACGCAGTATTTT
>TRBD1|TRBJ2-1|TRBV4-1|many
CASSLSGTPTGGNEQFF
TGCGCCAGCAGCCTATCGGGAACCCCGACAGGGGGCAATGAGCAGTTCTTC
>-|TRBJ2-3|TRBV5-1|-
CASSPSAGTGPDTQYF
TGCGCCAGCAGCCCCTCTGCGGGAACCGGTCCAGATACGCAGTATTTT
>-|TRBJ1-4|TRBV2|many
CASRAGDEEKLFF
TGTGCCAGCAGGGCCGGGGACGAAGAAAAACTGTTTTTT
>-|TRBJ1-1|TRBV18|-
CASSAYQGNTEAFF
TGTGCCAGCTCAGCATATCAGGGAAACACTGAAGCTTTCTTT
>TRBD2|TRBJ2-1|TRBV7-2|many
CASNPRLAGYNEQFF
TGTGCCAGCAACCCCAGACTAGCGGGATACAATGAGCAGTTCTTC
>TRBD1|TRBJ2-7|TRBV7-8|many
CASSPGTGHEQYF
TGTGCCAGCAGCCCTGGGACAGGGCACGAGCAGTACTTC
>TRBD2|TRBJ2-1|TRBV15|many
CATSRETGGRDGGYNEQFF
TGTGCCACCAGCAGAGAAACGGGCGGGAGGGATGGGGGGTACAATGAGCAGTTCTTC
>TRBD2|TRBJ2-3|TRBV10-3|many
CATLRVAGGADTQYF
TGTGCCACGCTACGGGTAGCGGGAGGTGCAGATACGCAGTATTTT
>-|TRBJ2-7|TRBV10-3|many
CAISESAASYEQYF
TGTGCCATCAGTGAGTCAGCAGCCTCCTACGAGCAGTACTTC
>TRBD1|TRBJ2-1|TRBV20-1|many
CSARGQGSFYNEQFF
TGCAGTGCCAGGGGACAGGGAAGTTTCTACAATGAGCAGTTCTTC
>-|TRBJ1-5|TRBV24-1|many
CATQGSSNQPQHF
TGTGCCACCCAAGGATCGAGCAATCAGCCCCAGCATTTT
>-|TRBJ2-1|TRBV20-1|medium-sized
CSARVGLRQFYNEQFF
TGCAGTGCTAGAGTGGGCCTCCGGCAATTCTACAATGAGCAGTTCTTC
>-|TRBJ2-1|TRBV12-3/TRBV12-4|many
CASTPEQFF
TGTGCCAGCACCCCGGAGCAGTTCTTC
>TRBD1|TRBJ2-7|TRBV15|many
CATSVNRGPGEQYF
TGTGCCACCAGCGTAAACAGGGGGCCGGGCGAGCAGTACTTC
>TRBD2|TRBJ2-1|TRBV20-1|-
CSARGGLAGAHEQFF
TGCAGTGCTAGAGGGGGACTAGCGGGAGCACACGAGCAGTTCTTC
>-|TRBJ1-5|TRBV7-8|many
CASSLRASLNPRSNQPQHF
TGTGCCAGCAGCTTACGGGCGAGCCTTAACCCGCGGAGCAATCAGCCCCAGCATTTT
>TRBD2|TRBJ2-1|TRBV20-1|-
CSARTPLAGGVYNEQFF
TGCAGTGCTAGAACCCCTCTAGCGGGGGGGGTTTACAATGAGCAGTTCTTC
>TRBD2|TRBJ2-7|TRBV7-8|many
CASRRGGQGGAYEQYF
TGTGCCAGCCGCCGGGGAGGGCAGGGCGGGGCCTACGAGCAGTACTTC
>-|TRBJ1-2|TRBV5-6|many
CASSLAIMGYGYTF
TGTGCCAGCAGCTTGGCAATTATGGGCTATGGCTACACCTTC
>-|TRBJ2-1|TRBV7-2|many
CASSLQQGNNEQFF
TGTGCCAGCAGCTTACAACAGGGTAACAATGAGCAGTTCTTC
>-|TRBJ1-1|TRBV12-3/TRBV12-4|many
CASSTTEGVTEAFF
TGTGCCAGCAGCACCACCGAAGGGGTCACTGAAGCTTTCTTT
>-|TRBJ2-2|TRBV29-1|-
CSAPGTISGELFF
TGCAGCGCGCCCGGGACAATATCCGGGGAGCTGTTTTTT
>-|TRBJ2-7|TRBV20-1|-
CSAHPGPSGEQYF
TGCAGTGCTCACCCGGGACCATCCGGCGAGCAGTACTTC
>-|TRBJ2-4|TRBV3-1|-
CASSPSLAKNIQYF
TGTGCCAGCAGCCCCTCCCTGGCCAAAAACATTCAGTACTTC
>TRBD2|TRBJ2-5|TRBV5-1|-
CASSQTTGGKETQYF
TGCGCCAGCAGCCAGACTACCGGGGGGAAAGAGACCCAGTACTTC
>TRBD1|TRBJ2-2|TRBV5-5|many
CASSLGQGIETGELFF
TGTGCCAGCAGCTTGGGACAGGGAATAGAGACCGGGGAGCTGTTTTTT
>-|TRBJ2-7|TRBV3-1|many
CASSQYKGPYEQYF
TGTGCCAGCAGCCAATACAAGGGACCCTACGAGCAGTACTTC
>-|TRBJ2-1|TRBV5-1|once
CASSLQGVDEQFF
TGCGCCAGCAGCTTGCAAGGGGTAGATGAGCAGTTCTTC
>TRBD2|TRBJ2-1|TRBV20-1|once
CSAAGERGNEQFF
TGCAGTGCCGCTGGGGAGCGGGGTAATGAGCAGTTCTTC
>-|TRBJ1-1|TRBV15|many
CATSELRHMNTEAFF
TGTGCCACCAGCGAGTTACGGCACATGAACACTGAAGCTTTCTTT
>TRBD1|TRBJ2-7|TRBV5-1|many
CASSLAGQGLDEQYF
TGCGCCAGCAGCTTGGCGGGACAGGGCTTGGACGAGCAGTACTTC
>TRBD2|TRBJ2-2|TRBV4-1|-
CASSHGISGSLNTGELFF
TGCGCCAGCAGCCACGGTATTAGCGGGAGTCTTAACACCGGGGAGCTGTTTTTT
>-|TRBJ2-5|TRBV20-1|-
CSARGAVGGETQYF
TGCAGTGCTAGAGGCGCTGTTGGGGGCGAGACCCAGTACTTC
>-|TRBJ1-5|TRBV20-1|many
CSARKTGQVNQPQHF
TGCAGTGCTAGAAAAACAGGGCAGGTGAATCAGCCCCAGCATTTT
>-|TRBJ2-1|TRBV12-3/TRBV12-4|medium-sized
CASSLAGRQYNEQFF
TGTGCCAGCAGTTTAGCTGGCAGACAATACAATGAGCAGTTCTTC
>-|TRBJ1-1|TRBV21-1|-
CASSETGGRTEAFF
TGTGCCAGCAGCGAAACAGGGGGTCGGACTGAAGCTTTCTTT
>-|TRBJ2-2|TRBV4-2|medium-sized
CASSRNGQLNTGELFF
TGTGCCAGCAGCCGCAACGGACAGCTAAACACCGGGGAGCTGTTTTTT
>TRBD1|TRBJ2-1|TRBV5-1|once
CASRAETGGLFNEQFF
TGCGCCAGCAGGGCCGAGACAGGGGGCCTTTTCAATGAGCAGTTCTTC
>TRBD2|TRBJ2-2|TRBV5-1|-
CASSSATSVLRRGELFF
TGCGCCAGCAGCTCAGCGACTAGCGTTCTACGGAGGGGGGAGCTGTTTTTT
>-|TRBJ1-1|TRBV28|many
CASSRLDRKAEAFF
TGTGCCAGCAGTCGGCTCGACAGGAAAGCTGAAGCTTTCTTT
>TRBD1|TRBJ1-2|TRBV28|many
CASSQGLGQGWGYTF
TGTGCCAGCAGCCAAGGGCTGGGACAGGGCTGGGGCTACACCTTC
>TRBD1|TRBJ1-2|TRBV7-3|many
CASSKGGTDGYTF
TGTGCCAGCAGCAAAGGGGGCACGGATGGCTACACCTTC
>-|TRBJ2-2|TRBV9|many
CASSPTGGYGGELFF
TGTGCCAGCAGCCCCACCGGAGGATATGGCGGGGAGCTGTTTTTT
>TRBD2|TRBJ2-2|TRBV28|few
CASMLAGGPTGELFF
TGTGCCAGCATGTTAGCGGGAGGCCCGACCGGGGAGCTGTTTTTT
>-|TRBJ2-5|TRBV9|-
CASSVGPAWETQYF
TGTGCCAGCAGCGTAGGTCCGGCCTGGGAGACCCAGTACTTC
>-|TRBJ1-1|TRBV15|-
CATSRVARANTEAFF
TGTGCCACCAGCAGAGTAGCCAGGGCAAACACTGAAGCTTTCTTT